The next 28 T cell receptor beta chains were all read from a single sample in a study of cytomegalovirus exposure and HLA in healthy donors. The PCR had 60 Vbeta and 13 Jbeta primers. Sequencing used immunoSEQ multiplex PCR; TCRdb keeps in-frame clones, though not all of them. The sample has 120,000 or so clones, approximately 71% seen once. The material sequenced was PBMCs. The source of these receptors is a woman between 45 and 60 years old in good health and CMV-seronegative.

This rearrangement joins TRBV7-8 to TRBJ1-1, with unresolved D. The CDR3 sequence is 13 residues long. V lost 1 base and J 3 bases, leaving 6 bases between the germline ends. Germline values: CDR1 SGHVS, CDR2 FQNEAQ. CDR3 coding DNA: TGTGCCAGCAGCTTAGACACAGACACTGAAGCTTTCTTT. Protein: CASSLDTDTEAFF.

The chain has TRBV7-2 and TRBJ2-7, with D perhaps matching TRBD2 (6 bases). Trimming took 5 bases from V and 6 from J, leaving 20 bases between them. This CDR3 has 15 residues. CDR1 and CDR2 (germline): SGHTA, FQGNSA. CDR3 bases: TGTGCCAGCAGCGGCTCCGGGGGATTGGGTGGCGAGCAGTACTTC. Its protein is CASSGSGGLGGEQYF. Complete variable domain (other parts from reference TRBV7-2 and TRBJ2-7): GAGVSQSPSNKVTEKGKDVELRCDPISGHTALYWYRQSLGQGLEFLIYFQGNSAPDKSGLPSDRFSAERTGGSVSTLTIQRTQQEDSAVYLCASSGSGGLGGEQYFGPGTRLTVT.

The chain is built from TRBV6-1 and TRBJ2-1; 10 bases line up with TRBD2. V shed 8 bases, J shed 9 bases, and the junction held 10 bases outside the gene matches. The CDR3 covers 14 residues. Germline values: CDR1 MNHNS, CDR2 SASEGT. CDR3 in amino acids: CASPRLAGVGEQFF. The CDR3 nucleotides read TGTGCCAGCCCTCGACTAGCGGGTGTCGGTGAGCAGTTCTTC.

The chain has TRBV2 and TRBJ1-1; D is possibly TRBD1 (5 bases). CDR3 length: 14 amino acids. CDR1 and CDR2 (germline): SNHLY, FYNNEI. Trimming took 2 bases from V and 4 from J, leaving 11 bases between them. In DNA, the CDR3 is TGTGCCAGCAGTGAACAGGGATGGGGCACTGAAGCTTTCTTT. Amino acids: CASSEQGWGTEAFF.

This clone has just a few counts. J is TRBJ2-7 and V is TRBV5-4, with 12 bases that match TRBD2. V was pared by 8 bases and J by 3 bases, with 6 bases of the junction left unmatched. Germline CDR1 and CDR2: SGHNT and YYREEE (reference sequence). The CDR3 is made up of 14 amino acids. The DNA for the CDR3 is TGTGCCAGTGGACTAGCGGGGCGGCGCTACGAGCAGTACTTC. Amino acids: CASGLAGRRYEQYF.

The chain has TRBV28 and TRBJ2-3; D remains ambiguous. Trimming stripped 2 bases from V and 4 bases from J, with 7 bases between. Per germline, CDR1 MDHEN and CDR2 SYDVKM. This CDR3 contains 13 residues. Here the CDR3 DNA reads TGTGCCAGCAGTTTAGCCGGGTCAGATACGCAGTATTTT. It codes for CASSLAGSDTQYF.

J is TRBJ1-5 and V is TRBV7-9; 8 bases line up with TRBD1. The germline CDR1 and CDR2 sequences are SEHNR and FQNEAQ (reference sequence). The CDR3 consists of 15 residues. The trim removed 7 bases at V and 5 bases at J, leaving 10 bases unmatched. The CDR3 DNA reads TGTGCCAGCACCCCCGAGGGACAGGTAGATCAGCCCCAGCATTTT. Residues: CASTPEGQVDQPQHF.

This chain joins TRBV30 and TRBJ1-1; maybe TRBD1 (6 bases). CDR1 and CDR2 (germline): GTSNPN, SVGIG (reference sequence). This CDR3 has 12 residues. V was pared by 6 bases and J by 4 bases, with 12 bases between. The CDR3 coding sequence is TGTGCCTGCACCAGGGGTGGCACTGAAGCTTTCTTT. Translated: CACTRGGTEAFF.

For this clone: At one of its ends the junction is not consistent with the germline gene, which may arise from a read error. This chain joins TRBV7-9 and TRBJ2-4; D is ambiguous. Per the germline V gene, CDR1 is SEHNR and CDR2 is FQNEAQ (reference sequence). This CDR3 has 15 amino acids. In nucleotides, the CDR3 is TGTTCCAGCAGCTTTCTCGGAGAAGCCAAAAACATTCAGTACTTC. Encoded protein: CSSSFLGEAKNIQYF.

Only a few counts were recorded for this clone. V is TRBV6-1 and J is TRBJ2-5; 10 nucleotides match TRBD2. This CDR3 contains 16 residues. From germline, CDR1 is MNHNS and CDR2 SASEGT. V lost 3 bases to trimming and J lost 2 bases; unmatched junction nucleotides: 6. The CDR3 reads CASSELIAGGQETQYF. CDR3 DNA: TGTGCCAGCAGTGAGTTGATAGCGGGAGGACAAGAGACCCAGTACTTC.

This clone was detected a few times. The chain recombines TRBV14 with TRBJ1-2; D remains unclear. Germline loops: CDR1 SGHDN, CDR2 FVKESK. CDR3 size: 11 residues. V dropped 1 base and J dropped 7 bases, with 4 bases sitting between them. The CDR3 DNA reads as TGTGCCAGCAGCCAAGGAGGTGGCTACACCTTC. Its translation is CASSQGGGYTF. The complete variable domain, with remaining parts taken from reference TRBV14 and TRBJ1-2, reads EAGVTQFPSHSVIEKGQTVTLRCDPISGHDNLYWYRRVMGKEIKFLLHFVKESKQDESGMPNNRFLAERTGGTYSTLKVQPAELEDSGVYFCASSQGGGYTFGSGTRLTVV.

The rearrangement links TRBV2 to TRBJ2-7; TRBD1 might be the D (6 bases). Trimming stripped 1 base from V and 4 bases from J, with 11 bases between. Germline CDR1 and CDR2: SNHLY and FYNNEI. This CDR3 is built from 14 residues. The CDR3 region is CASSEGAGDYEQYF. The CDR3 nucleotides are TGTGCCAGCAGTGAAGGGGCAGGGGATTACGAGCAGTACTTC.

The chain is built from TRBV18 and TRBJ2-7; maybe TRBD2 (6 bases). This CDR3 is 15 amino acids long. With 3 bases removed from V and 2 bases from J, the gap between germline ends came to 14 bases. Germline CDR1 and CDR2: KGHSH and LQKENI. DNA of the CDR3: TGTGCCAGCTCACCCGGAGCGGGCCTGGCCTACGAGCAGTACTTC. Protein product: CASSPGAGLAYEQYF. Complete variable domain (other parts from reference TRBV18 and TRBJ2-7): NAGVMQNPRHLVRRRGQEARLRCSPMKGHSHVYWYRQLPEEGLKFMVYLQKENIIDESGMPKERFSAEFPKEGPSILRIQQVVRGDSAAYFCASSPGAGLAYEQYFGPGTRLTVT.

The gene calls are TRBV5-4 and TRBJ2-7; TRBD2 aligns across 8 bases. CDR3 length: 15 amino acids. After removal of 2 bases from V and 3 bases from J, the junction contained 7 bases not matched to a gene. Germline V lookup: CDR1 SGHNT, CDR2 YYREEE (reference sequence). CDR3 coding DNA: TGTGCCAGCAGCTTTGGAATAGCGGGGAACTACGAGCAGTACTTC. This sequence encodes CASSFGIAGNYEQYF.

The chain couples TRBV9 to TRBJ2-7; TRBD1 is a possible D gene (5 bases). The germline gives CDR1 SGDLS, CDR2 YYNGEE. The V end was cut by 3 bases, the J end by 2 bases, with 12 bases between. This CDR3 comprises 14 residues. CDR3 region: CASSGGRGTYEQYF. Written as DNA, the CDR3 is TGTGCCAGCAGCGGAGGTAGGGGCACCTACGAGCAGTACTTC.

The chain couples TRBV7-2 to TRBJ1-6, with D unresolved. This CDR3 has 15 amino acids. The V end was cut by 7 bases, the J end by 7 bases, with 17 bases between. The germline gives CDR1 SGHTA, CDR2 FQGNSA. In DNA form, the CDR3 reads TGTGCCAGCACCGCCGGGGTAGCGGGCAATTCACCCCTCCACTTT. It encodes CASTAGVAGNSPLHF.

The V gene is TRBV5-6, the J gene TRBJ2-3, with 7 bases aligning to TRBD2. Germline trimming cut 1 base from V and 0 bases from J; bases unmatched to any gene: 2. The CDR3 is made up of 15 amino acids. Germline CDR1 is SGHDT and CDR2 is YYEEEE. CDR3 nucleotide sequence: TGTGCCAGCAGCTTGTGGGGGGGGAGCACAGATACGCAGTATTTT. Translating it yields CASSLWGGSTDTQYF.

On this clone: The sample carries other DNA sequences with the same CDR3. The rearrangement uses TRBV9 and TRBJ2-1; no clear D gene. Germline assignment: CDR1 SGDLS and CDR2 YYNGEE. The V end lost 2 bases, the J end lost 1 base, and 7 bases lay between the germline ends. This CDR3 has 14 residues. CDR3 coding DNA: TGTGCCAGCAGCGTGGGCTCTTCCTACAATGAGCAGTTCTTC. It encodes CASSVGSSYNEQFF. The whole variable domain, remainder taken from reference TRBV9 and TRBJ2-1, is DSGVTQTPKHLITATGQRVTLRCSPRSGDLSVYWYQQSLDQGLQFLIQYYNGEERAKGNILERFSAQQFPDLHSELNLSSLELGDSALYFCASSVGSSYNEQFFGPGTRLTVL.

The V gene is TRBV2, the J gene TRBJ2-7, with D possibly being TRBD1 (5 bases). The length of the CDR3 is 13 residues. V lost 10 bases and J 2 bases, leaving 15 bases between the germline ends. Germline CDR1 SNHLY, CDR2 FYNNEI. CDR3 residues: CATTGDVAYEQYF. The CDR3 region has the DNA TGTGCCACCACAGGTGACGTTGCCTACGAGCAGTACTTC.

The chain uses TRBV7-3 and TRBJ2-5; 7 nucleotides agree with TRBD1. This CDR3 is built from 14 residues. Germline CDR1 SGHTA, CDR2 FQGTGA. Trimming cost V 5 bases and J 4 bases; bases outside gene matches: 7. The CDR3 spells CASSRQGLGETQYF. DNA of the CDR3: TGTGCCAGCAGCCGACAGGGTTTGGGAGAGACCCAGTACTTC.

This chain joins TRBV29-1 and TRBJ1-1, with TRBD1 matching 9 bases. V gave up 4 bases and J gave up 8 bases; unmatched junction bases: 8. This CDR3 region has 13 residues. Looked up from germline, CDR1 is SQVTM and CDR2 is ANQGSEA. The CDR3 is CSVAMGTGREAFF. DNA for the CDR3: TGCAGCGTTGCTATGGGGACAGGGCGGGAAGCTTTCTTT.

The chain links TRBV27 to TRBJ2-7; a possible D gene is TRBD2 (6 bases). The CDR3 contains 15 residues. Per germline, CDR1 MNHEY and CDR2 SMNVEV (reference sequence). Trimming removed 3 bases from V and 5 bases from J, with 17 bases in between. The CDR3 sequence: CASSFPGAILNEQYF. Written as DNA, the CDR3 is TGTGCCAGCAGTTTCCCGGGAGCTATTTTGAACGAGCAGTACTTC.

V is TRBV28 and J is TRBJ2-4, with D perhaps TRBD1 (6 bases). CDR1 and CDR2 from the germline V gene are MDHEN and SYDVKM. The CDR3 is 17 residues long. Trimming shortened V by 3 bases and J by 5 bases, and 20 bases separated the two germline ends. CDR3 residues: CASSFQRGLGAQNIQYF. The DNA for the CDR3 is TGTGCCAGCAGTTTTCAGAGGGGCTTGGGGGCCCAAAACATTCAGTACTTC.

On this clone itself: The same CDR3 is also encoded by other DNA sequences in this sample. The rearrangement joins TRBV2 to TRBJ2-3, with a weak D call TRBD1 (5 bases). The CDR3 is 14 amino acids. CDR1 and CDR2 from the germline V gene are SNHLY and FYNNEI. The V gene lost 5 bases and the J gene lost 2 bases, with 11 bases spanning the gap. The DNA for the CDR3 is TGTGCCAGCAGTCGCGACAGAGCCACAGATACGCAGTATTTT. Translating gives CASSRDRATDTQYF. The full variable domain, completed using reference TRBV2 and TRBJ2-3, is EPEVTQTPSHQVTQMGQEVILRCVPISNHLYFYWYRQILGQKVEFLVSFYNNEISEKSEIFDDQFSVERPDGSNFTLKIRSTKLEDSAMYFCASSRDRATDTQYFGPGTRLTVL.

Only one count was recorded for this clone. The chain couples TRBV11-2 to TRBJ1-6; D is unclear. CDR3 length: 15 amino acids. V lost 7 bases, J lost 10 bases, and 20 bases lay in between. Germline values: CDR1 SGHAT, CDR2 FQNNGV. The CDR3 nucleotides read TGTGCCAGCACCACTCAGCAGGCAGGACTCTCACCCCTCCACTTT. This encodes CASTTQQAGLSPLHF.

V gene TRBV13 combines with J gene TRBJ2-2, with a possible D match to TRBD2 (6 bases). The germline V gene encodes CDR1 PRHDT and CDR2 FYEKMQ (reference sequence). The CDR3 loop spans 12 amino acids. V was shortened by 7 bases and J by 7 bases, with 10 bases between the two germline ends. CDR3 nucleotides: TGTGCCAGCAAACACGGGAGCGGGGAGCTGTTTTTT. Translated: CASKHGSGELFF.

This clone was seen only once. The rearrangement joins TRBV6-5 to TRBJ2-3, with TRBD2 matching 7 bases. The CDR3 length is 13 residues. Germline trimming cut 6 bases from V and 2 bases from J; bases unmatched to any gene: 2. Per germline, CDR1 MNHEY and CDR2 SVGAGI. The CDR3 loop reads CASSRLATDTQYF. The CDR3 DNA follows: TGTGCCAGCAGCAGACTAGCCACAGATACGCAGTATTTT.

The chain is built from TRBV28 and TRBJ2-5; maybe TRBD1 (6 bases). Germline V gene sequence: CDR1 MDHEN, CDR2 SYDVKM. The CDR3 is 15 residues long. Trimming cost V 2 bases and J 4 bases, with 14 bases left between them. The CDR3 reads CASSLNRAGGETQYF. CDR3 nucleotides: TGTGCCAGCAGTTTAAACAGGGCCGGCGGAGAGACCCAGTACTTC.